This TCR beta chain was recovered during a study of cytomegalovirus exposure and HLA in healthy donors. This clone was picked up one time. Its cognate antigen is unknown. Produced via immunoSEQ multiplex PCR; TCRdb's table is partial and in-frame only. The profile shows fewer than 95,000 clones, 85% to 95% of them singletons. Findings of the study overall: CMV antigen specificity of a few CMV-associated chains was confirmed in vitro. The study recorded over 150 TCR beta chains that were cytomegalovirus-associated. The finding came from a later analysis; first-cohort TCR clusters tended to co-occur in the roughly 120 validation repertoires.

This sequence originates from a young woman in good health and CMV-seronegative. Sequenced material: PBMCs.

For the CDR3, the DNA is TGTGCCAGCAGCTTAACCCGACTAACCCATCAAGAGACCCAGTACTTC. Its protein product is CASSLTRLTHQETQYF. V usage is TRBV7-6 and J usage is TRBJ2-5; D possibly corresponds to TRBD2 (5 bases). The CDR3 is 16 residues long. Germline V CDR1 and CDR2: SGHVS, FNYEAQ. The germline V and J ends were trimmed by 2 bases and 2 bases, with 15 bases remaining between them.